This passage covers 6 T cell receptor beta chains from one sample sequenced in a study of blood T cell repertoires in COVID-19. Measured with immunoSEQ multiplex PCR; TCRdb has only the in-frame clones, and not every one. The data show around 380,000 clones, approximately 87% seen once. The material sequenced was PBMCs or T cells enriched from blood (not recorded which). The receptors derive from a man aged 25-45 years who had recovered from COVID-19.

The chain joins TRBV5-1 to TRBJ1-1, with D maybe TRBD1 (6 bases). Deletions cut 0 bases from V and 7 bases from J, with 22 bases between. Germline CDR1 reads SGHRS; CDR2 reads YFSETQ. This CDR3 is 17 amino acids long. The chain's CDR3 is CASSLAGATGFRDEAFF. CDR3 bases: TGCGCCAGCAGCTTGGCTGGGGCTACAGGGTTTAGGGATGAAGCTTTCTTT. The whole variable domain, filled in from reference TRBV5-1 and TRBJ1-1, reads KAGVTQTPRYLIKTRGQQVTLSCSPISGHRSVSWYQQTPGQGLQFLFEYFSETQRNKGNFPGRFSGRQFSNSRSEMNVSTLELGDSALYLCASSLAGATGFRDEAFFGQGTRLTVV.

This sequence joins TRBV12-3 or TRBV12-4 and TRBJ1-1; maybe TRBD1 (6 bases). V was clipped by 10 bases and J by 7 bases, with 13 bases between them. The CDR3 extends over 11 amino acids. CDR3 DNA: TGTGCCACCAGCCAGGGGTTTGAAGCTTTCTTT. Amino acid sequence: CATSQGFEAFF.

V usage is TRBV9 and J usage is TRBJ2-7; TRBD2 is a possible D gene (5 bases). V lost 4 bases and J 6 bases, leaving 11 bases between the germline ends. Germline V gives CDR1 SGDLS, CDR2 YYNGEE. The CDR3 length is 12 residues. The CDR3 DNA follows: TGTGCCAGCAGCAGCGGACTTGGCGAGCAGTACTTC. This codes for CASSSGLGEQYF.

CDR3: CASSRGISGEETQYF. For the CDR3, the DNA is TGTGCCAGCAGCCGTGGAATCAGCGGTGAAGAGACCCAGTACTTC. This rearrangement joins TRBV7-9 to TRBJ2-5; TRBD2 might be the D (5 bases). Germline CDR1 is SEHNR and CDR2 is FQNEAQ (reference sequence). Trimming stripped 5 bases from V and 3 bases from J, with 16 bases between. This CDR3 has 15 residues.

This CDR3 is CASSQSHRGGNGYTF. The DNA of the CDR3 is TGTGCCAGCAGCCAATCCCACAGGGGCGGAAATGGCTACACCTTC. The chain recombines TRBV3-1 (or the pseudogene TRBV3-2) with TRBJ1-2; 7 bases map to TRBD1. Germline loops: CDR1 LGHDT, CDR2 YNNKEL (reference sequence). There are 15 residues in the CDR3. V dropped 2 bases and J dropped 6; count of bases not matched to a gene: 9.

V and J are TRBV12-3 or TRBV12-4 and TRBJ2-3; D ambiguous. This CDR3 is built from 12 residues. In DNA form, the CDR3 reads TGTGCAGGCGGAGTTACTACAGATACGCAGTATTTT. It is translated as CAGGVTTDTQYF.